This paragraph reports one TCR beta chain. Antigen: not known. This entry comes from a study of CD8+ T cells in alopecia areata. Whole-study results and caveats: Many expanded lesional clones remained in scalp and blood on tofacitinib.

cDNA reverse transcribed from extracted RNA served as the sequencing template. Here immunoSEQ multiplex PCR was the method, and the copy in TCRdb shows in-frame clones only, minus some. Altogether about 210,000 clones are present, roughly 44% being singletons, with the ten largest covering around 2.8%. Specified treatment: oral pan-JAK inhibitor, 5-10 mg twice daily. Researchers took lesional scalp punch biopsies and peripheral blood from people who were alopecia areata patients. V gave up 1 base and J gave up 0 bases, with 10 bases separating them. The length of the CDR3 is 16 residues. Germline assignment: CDR1 SQVTM and CDR2 ANQGSEA.

The clonotype was recovered from a human donor with alopecia areata. The chain carries TRBV29-1 and TRBJ2-6; D unresolved. The material sequenced was CD4+ T cells sorted from blood, taken at approximately week 39, from a patient treated with tofacitinib. CDR3 residues: CSVEGTASSGANVLTF. CDR3 sequence (DNA): TGCAGCGTTGAAGGGACCGCTAGCTCTGGGGCCAACGTCCTGACTTTC.